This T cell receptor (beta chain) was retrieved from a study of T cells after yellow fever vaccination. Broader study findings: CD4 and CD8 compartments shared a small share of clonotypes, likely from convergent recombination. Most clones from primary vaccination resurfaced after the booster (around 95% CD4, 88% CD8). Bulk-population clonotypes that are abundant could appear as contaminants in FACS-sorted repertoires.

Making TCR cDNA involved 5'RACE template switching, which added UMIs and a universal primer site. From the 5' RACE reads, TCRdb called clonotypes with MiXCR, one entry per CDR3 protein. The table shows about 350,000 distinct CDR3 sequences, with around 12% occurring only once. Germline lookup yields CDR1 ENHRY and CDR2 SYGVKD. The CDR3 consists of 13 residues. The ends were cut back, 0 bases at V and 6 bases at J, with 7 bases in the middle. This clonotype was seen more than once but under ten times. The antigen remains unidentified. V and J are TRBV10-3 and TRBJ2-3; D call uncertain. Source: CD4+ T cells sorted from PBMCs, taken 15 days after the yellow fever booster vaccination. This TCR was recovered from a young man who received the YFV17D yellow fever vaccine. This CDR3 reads CAISESFKDTQYF. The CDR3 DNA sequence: TGTGCCATCAGTGAGTCCTTCAAGGATACGCAGTATTTT.